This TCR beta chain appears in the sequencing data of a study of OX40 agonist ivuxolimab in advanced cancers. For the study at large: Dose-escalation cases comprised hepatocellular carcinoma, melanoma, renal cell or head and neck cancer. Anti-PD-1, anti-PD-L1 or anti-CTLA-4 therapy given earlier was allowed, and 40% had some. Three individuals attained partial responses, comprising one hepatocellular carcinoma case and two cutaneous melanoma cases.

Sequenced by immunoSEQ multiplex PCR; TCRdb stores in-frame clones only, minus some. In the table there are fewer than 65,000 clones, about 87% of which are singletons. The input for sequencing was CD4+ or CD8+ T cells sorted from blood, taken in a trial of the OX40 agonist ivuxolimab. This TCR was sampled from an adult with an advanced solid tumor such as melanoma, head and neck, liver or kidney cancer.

CDR3 nucleotides: TGTGCCAGCCGCTCACTTGACAGTTACACTGAAGCTTTCTTT. It encodes CASRSLDSYTEAFF. This chain uses TRBV27 with TRBJ1-1; perhaps TRBD1 as D (5 bases). V dropped 8 bases and J dropped 3 bases, with 16 bases sitting between them. Per the germline V gene, CDR1 is MNHEY and CDR2 is SMNVEV (reference sequence). The CDR3 runs 14 residues.